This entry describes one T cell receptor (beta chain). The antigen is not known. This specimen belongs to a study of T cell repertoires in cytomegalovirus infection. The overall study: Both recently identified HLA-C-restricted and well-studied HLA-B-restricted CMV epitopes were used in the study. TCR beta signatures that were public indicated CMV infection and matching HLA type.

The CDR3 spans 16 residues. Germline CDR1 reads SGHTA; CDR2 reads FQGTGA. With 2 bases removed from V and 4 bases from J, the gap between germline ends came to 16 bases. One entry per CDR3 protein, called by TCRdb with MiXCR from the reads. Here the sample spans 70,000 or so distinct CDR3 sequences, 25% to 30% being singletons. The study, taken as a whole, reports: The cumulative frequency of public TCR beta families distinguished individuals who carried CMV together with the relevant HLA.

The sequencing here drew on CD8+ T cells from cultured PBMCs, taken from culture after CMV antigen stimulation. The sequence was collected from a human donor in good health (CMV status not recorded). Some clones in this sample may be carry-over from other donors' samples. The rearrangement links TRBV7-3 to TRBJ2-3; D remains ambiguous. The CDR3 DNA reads TGTGCCAGCAGCTTAGGGTCCGCTGGGATTGCAGATACGCAGTATTTT. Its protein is CASSLGSAGIADTQYF.